Each of the 28 T cell receptor beta chains below was sequenced from the same sample in a study of post-analysis software for immune sequencing data. Study-wide findings and caveats: Several TRBV segments (TRBV5-6, TRBV5-1 and TRBV20-1 among them) occurred more frequently in patients than in controls.

Included in the TCR beta cDNA libraries were unique molecular identifiers. Each CDR3 protein is one row after TCRdb ran MiXCR on the PCR reads. The profile shows some 690,000 distinct CDR3 sequences, less than 35% of them singletons. What these receptors recognize is not known. Material for sequencing was blood. All receptors come from a girl aged 10-17 years with multiple sclerosis.

The chain links TRBV20-1 to TRBJ2-7, with D tentatively TRBD1 (7 bases). From germline, CDR1 is DFQATT and CDR2 SNEGSKA (reference sequence). The CDR3 is 12 residues long. Trimming took off 6 bases at V and 3 bases at J, with 12 bases between the two ends. The CDR3, as DNA: TGCAGTGCGGGGGGACAGTTCTACGAGCAGTACTTC. Translated: CSAGGQFYEQYF.

This clonotype occurred a few times. The J gene is TRBJ2-3, the V gene TRBV28; D possibly uses TRBD1 or TRBD2 (5 bases each). This CDR3 region has 18 residues. Germline V lookup: CDR1 MDHEN, CDR2 SYDVKM. The V and J ends lost 6 bases and 2 bases respectively, with 24 bases between them. The CDR3: CASSHIPRGDGPTDTQYF. The DNA of the CDR3 is TGTGCCAGCAGCCATATCCCGAGGGGCGACGGTCCCACAGATACGCAGTATTTT. Full variable domain (rest looked up from reference TRBV28 and TRBJ2-3): DVKVTQSSRYLVKRTGEKVFLECVQDMDHENMFWYRQDPGLGLRLIYFSYDVKMKEKGDIPEGYSVSREKKERFSLILESASTNQTSMYLCASSHIPRGDGPTDTQYFGPGTRLTVL.

This clonotype showed up just once. The chain couples TRBV29-1 to TRBJ1-1; D uncertain. Per germline, CDR1 SQVTM and CDR2 ANQGSEA. Trimming cost V 4 bases and J 1 base, with 13 bases left between them. CDR3 length equals 14 residues. CDR3 in amino acids: CSVGNAWGNTEAFF. The CDR3 nucleotides read TGCAGCGTTGGAAACGCTTGGGGGAACACTGAAGCTTTCTTT.

This clonotype was observed a few times. The chain uses TRBV6-5 and TRBJ2-3; 8 bases are a match to TRBD2. Germline CDR1 MNHEY, CDR2 SVGAGI. The CDR3 covers 15 residues. Losses at the gene ends were 4 bases for V and 6 bases for J; bases not matched to a gene: 9. Here the CDR3 reads CASSSTAGVTDTQYF. The CDR3, as DNA: TGTGCCAGCAGTTCCACAGCGGGAGTCACGGATACGCAGTATTTT.

With regard to this clonotype: Germline and junction disagree at one end, which may indicate a read error. This chain joins TRBV6-5 and TRBJ1-1; the match to TRBD1 covers 7 bases. CDR3 length equals 12 residues. Germline lookup yields CDR1 MNHEY and CDR2 SVGAGI. The CDR3 loop reads CACSVRQGEAFF. CDR3 nucleotide sequence: TGTGCCTGCAGTGTACGACAGGGTGAAGCTTTCTTT.

The rearrangement joins TRBV7-2 to TRBJ2-5; possible D gene TRBD2, 6 bases. CDR3 length: 15 amino acids. Germline V gene sequence: CDR1 SGHTA, CDR2 FQGNSA. Trimming removed 5 bases at V and 5 bases at J, with 18 bases between. CDR3 bases: TGTGCCAGCAGCGCTACTAGCTGGGCTGGGGAGACCCAGTACTTC. It codes for CASSATSWAGETQYF.

Details on this clonotype: It may be a read error: a sequence one base away is much more abundant. The rearrangement uses TRBV29-1 and TRBJ1-4; 9 bases line up with TRBD1. CDR3 length: 13 amino acids. CDR1 is SQVTM, CDR2 ANQGSEA, per germline. This chain's CDR3 is CSGRQGGSEKRFF. In DNA, the CDR3 is TGCAGCGGACGACAGGGGGGCTCTGAAAAACGGTTTTTT.

V usage is TRBV7-2 and J usage is TRBJ2-5, with 11 nucleotides matching TRBD2. Germline CDR1 SGHTA, CDR2 FQGNSA. The CDR3 is made up of 14 amino acids. Germline trimming cut 5 bases from V and 4 bases from J; bases unmatched to any gene: 3. CDR3 bases: TGTGCCAGCAGCCAACTAGCGGGAGCAGAGACCCAGTACTTC. This codes for CASSQLAGAETQYF.

This clonotype showed up just a few times. The V gene is TRBV12-3 or TRBV12-4, the J gene TRBJ1-2; 8 nucleotides line up with TRBD1. The CDR3 is 15 amino acids. The junction had 5 bases not matched to a gene; V was cut back by 1 base and J by 4 bases. CDR3 region: CASSLGDRPLYGYTF. CDR3 coding DNA: TGTGCCAGCAGTTTAGGGGACAGGCCCCTCTATGGCTACACCTTC.

The V call is TRBV12-3 or TRBV12-4, the J call TRBJ2-1; 12 bases are shared with TRBD2. J lost 10 bases, V lost 5 bases, and 12 bases had no gene match. CDR3 length: 16 residues. CDR3 amino acids: CASSRKLAGGTGEQFF. CDR3 sequence (DNA): TGTGCCAGCAGTCGAAAACTAGCGGGAGGAACCGGGGAGCAGTTCTTC.

The V gene is TRBV6-5, the J gene TRBJ2-2; 9 nucleotides align to TRBD2. The V gene end was trimmed by 4 bases and the J gene end by 6 bases; junction bases not matched to a gene: 12. This CDR3 is 17 amino acids long. CDR1 and CDR2 from the germline V gene are MNHEY and SVGAGI. The CDR3 region has the DNA TGTGCCAGCAGTTTTGGCGGGGGGGCCGGTTTGTCCGGGGAGCTGTTTTTT. Protein product: CASSFGGGAGLSGELFF.

The V gene is TRBV18, the J gene TRBJ2-3; TRBD2 matches at 8 bases. The ends lost 1 base at V and 3 bases at J; junction bases unmatched: 12. The CDR3 contains 18 residues. Per the germline V gene, CDR1 is KGHSH and CDR2 is LQKENI. The CDR3 spells CASSPRAPISGRTDTQYF. In DNA, the CDR3 is TGTGCCAGCTCACCACGGGCCCCAATCAGCGGGAGAACAGATACGCAGTATTTT.

The J gene is TRBJ2-7, the V gene TRBV20-1; TRBD1 agrees at 10 bases. The V gene end was trimmed by 6 bases and the J gene end by 6 bases; junction bases not matched to a gene: 5. Germline V gene sequence: CDR1 DFQATT, CDR2 SNEGSKA (reference sequence). The CDR3 has 12 amino acids. The chain's CDR3 is CSATGTGAEQYF. Written as DNA, the CDR3 is TGCAGTGCAACCGGGACAGGGGCCGAGCAGTACTTC.

This clonotype was counted a few times. The gene calls are TRBV6-2 or TRBV6-3 and TRBJ1-1; possible D gene TRBD1, 5 bases. The CDR3 loop spans 15 amino acids. V lost 0 bases and J 4 bases, leaving 12 bases between the germline ends. Germline V gene lookup returns CDR1 MNHEY and CDR2 SVGEGT. The CDR3 spells CASSYSIGGSTEAFF. The CDR3 nucleotides are TGTGCCAGCAGTTACTCGATCGGGGGGAGCACTGAAGCTTTCTTT.

The V gene is TRBV29-1, the J gene TRBJ2-3; TRBD2 aligns across 7 bases. The CDR3 runs 11 residues. The V segment lost 6 bases and the J segment 6 bases; nucleotides outside the gene matches: 3. Germline V gene lookup returns CDR1 SQVTM and CDR2 ANQGSEA. The CDR3: CSVGGWDTQYF. As DNA, the CDR3 is TGCAGCGTCGGGGGGTGGGATACGCAGTATTTT.

The chain's CDR3 is CASSPGQIAGTQYF. CDR3 coding DNA: TGTGCCAGCAGCCCTGGACAAATTGCTGGTACGCAGTATTTT. The J gene is TRBJ2-3, the V gene TRBV3-1, with a tentative D call TRBD1 (5 bases). This CDR3 contains 14 residues. The V end lost 4 bases, the J end lost 8 bases, and 16 bases lay between the germline ends. Germline V gene data show CDR1 as LGHDT and CDR2 as YNNKEL (reference sequence).

This clonotype appeared a few times. The chain uses TRBV4-1 and TRBJ2-3; D possibly matches TRBD1 or TRBD2 (6 bases each). Germline lookup yields CDR1 MGHRA and CDR2 YSYEKL. V gave up 0 bases and J gave up 6 bases, with 13 bases separating them. This CDR3 has 15 amino acids. The DNA for the CDR3 is TGCGCCAGCAGCCAAGAAAGGGGGGCAGGGGATACGCAGTATTTT. Translated, it gives CASSQERGAGDTQYF.

This clonotype has a handful of counts. The V call is TRBV2, the J call TRBJ2-3; D is uncertain. This CDR3 is 15 amino acids long. Trimming shortened V by 1 base and J by 0 bases, and 8 bases separated the two germline ends. Germline V gene lookup returns CDR1 SNHLY and CDR2 FYNNEI. CDR3 loop: CASSEGGVSTDTQYF. The CDR3 DNA sequence: TGTGCCAGCAGTGAAGGTGGAGTGAGCACAGATACGCAGTATTTT. The full variable domain, rest sourced from reference TRBV2 and TRBJ2-3, is EPEVTQTPSHQVTQMGQEVILRCVPISNHLYFYWYRQILGQKVEFLVSFYNNEISEKSEIFDDQFSVERPDGSNFTLKIRSTKLEDSAMYFCASSEGGVSTDTQYFGPGTRLTVL.

The rearrangement links TRBV7-2 to TRBJ1-1, with D hard to call. Germline V gives CDR1 SGHTA, CDR2 FQGNSA. V gave up 2 bases and J gave up 3 bases, with 10 bases separating them. This CDR3 is 14 amino acids long. The CDR3 nucleotides are TGTGCCAGCAGCTTATTCCCGGAGCACACTGAAGCTTTCTTT. It is translated as CASSLFPEHTEAFF.

This clonotype came up a few times. The J gene is TRBJ2-5, the V gene TRBV7-2; 14 positions agree with TRBD2. The DNA end is a closer match to TRBJ2-7, so the J assignment may be wrong. The germline gives CDR1 SGHTA, CDR2 FQGNSA. This CDR3 is 16 amino acids long. The CDR3 DNA reads as TGTGCCAGCAGCTTAGAGGGGACTAGCGGGAGCCACGAGCAGTACTTC. Its translation is CASSLEGTSGSHEQYF.

CDR3 residues: CSARPPEGAYGYTF. The CDR3 nucleotides read TGCAGTGCTAGACCCCCGGAGGGCGCCTATGGCTACACCTTC. The chain links TRBV20-1 to TRBJ1-2; unclear D gene. The CDR3 is made up of 14 amino acids. V was pared by 2 bases and J by 4 bases, with 14 bases between. Germline values: CDR1 DFQATT, CDR2 SNEGSKA (reference sequence).

V and J are TRBV5-6 and TRBJ2-4; D is perhaps TRBD2 (6 bases). The DNA end is more similar to TRBJ2-5, so the J call may be wrong. The germline V gene has CDR1 SGHDT and CDR2 YYEEEE. CDR3 length equals 14 residues. In DNA, the CDR3 is TGTGCCAGCAACTCGATTGGTGGGGGGAAGACCCAGTACTTC. It encodes CASNSIGGGKTQYF.

With respect to this clonotype: Sequence at one end of the junction differs from germline and may be a read error. The chain combines TRBV5-5 with TRBJ1-3; D is uncertain. CDR3 size: 16 residues. Germline V gene data show CDR1 as SGHKS and CDR2 as YYEKEE (reference sequence). CDR3 loop: CACSLATGVSGNTIYF. The CDR3 nucleotides are TGTGCCTGCAGCTTGGCCACGGGAGTCTCTGGAAACACCATATATTTT.

This clonotype was found a few times. The chain couples TRBV27 to TRBJ2-1; D is tentatively TRBD1 or TRBD2 (5 bases each). V was shortened by 7 bases and J by 10 bases, with 23 bases between the two germline ends. Germline assignment: CDR1 MNHEY and CDR2 SMNVEV (reference sequence). The CDR3 has 15 amino acids. The CDR3 DNA follows: TGTGCCAGCAACCTCTCCGGGACGCCGGTTGGGGAGCAGTTCTTC. Protein: CASNLSGTPVGEQFF.

This clonotype was picked up a small number of times. This chain uses TRBV7-9 with TRBJ1-2; D possibly corresponds to TRBD1 (6 bases). The CDR3 length is 13 residues. Germline V gives CDR1 SEHNR, CDR2 FQNEAQ (reference sequence). Trimming took off 4 bases at V and 5 bases at J, with 11 bases between the two ends. The CDR3 DNA follows: TGTGCCAGCAGCTCACAGGACAGTTATGGCTACACCTTC. Translated, it gives CASSSQDSYGYTF. The entire variable domain, with the rest obtained from reference TRBV7-9 and TRBJ1-2, is as follows: DTGVSQNPRHKITKRGQNVTFRCDPISEHNRLYWYRQTLGQGPEFLTYFQNEAQLEKSRLLSDRFSAERPKGSFSTLEIQRTEQGDSAMYLCASSSQDSYGYTFGSGTRLTVV.

This clonotype was detected only a few times. CDR3 region: CSARSGTLFF. The CDR3 DNA reads as TGCAGTGCGAGATCCGGCACACTGTTTTTT. This chain uses TRBV20-1 with TRBJ1-4; D is ambiguous. CDR1 DFQATT and CDR2 SNEGSKA come from the germline V gene (reference sequence). This CDR3 has 10 residues. V lost 6 bases, J lost 13 bases, and 12 bases lay in between.

The chain recombines TRBV2 with TRBJ1-2; possibly TRBD1 for D (5 bases). The CDR3 is 16 residues long. The V and J ends lost 6 bases and 8 bases respectively, with 25 bases between them. Germline CDR1 reads SNHLY; CDR2 reads FYNNEI. CDR3 nucleotides: TGTGCCAGCAGCGGGGGGACGACAAGGCCGGAAGGGGGCTACACCTTC. It specifies CASSGGTTRPEGGYTF. The variable domain in full, completed from reference TRBV2 and TRBJ1-2, reads EPEVTQTPSHQVTQMGQEVILRCVPISNHLYFYWYRQILGQKVEFLVSFYNNEISEKSEIFDDQFSVERPDGSNFTLKIRSTKLEDSAMYFCASSGGTTRPEGGYTFGSGTRLTVV.

This sequence joins TRBV3-1 and TRBJ2-5, with 13 bases aligning to TRBD2. The CDR3 totals 15 residues. Germline V gene sequence: CDR1 LGHDT, CDR2 YNNKEL (reference sequence). The junction had 3 bases not matched to a gene; V was cut back by 4 bases and J by 4 bases. The CDR3 spells CASSRGLAGVETQYF. CDR3 in DNA: TGTGCCAGCAGCCGTGGACTAGCGGGAGTAGAGACCCAGTACTTC.